This TCR beta chain was recovered during a study of shared clonotypes between healthy human individuals. This clone was detected a few times. Germline V gene lookup returns CDR1 SNHLY and CDR2 FYNNEI. CDR3 length equals 11 residues. V shed 7 bases and J shed 3 bases, with 7 bases lying between them. Repertoires were generated with immunoSEQ multiplex PCR, while TCRdb's copy carries only in-frame clones and drops some. This sample has about 490,000 clones; about 79% occur once, and the top ten carry 10% to 15%. This sequence joins TRBV2 and TRBJ2-7; D gene ambiguous. Material: PBMCs. This TCR came from a woman aged 40 to 50 in good health. Some clones in this sample may be carry-over from other donors' samples. CDR3 loop: CASTLVYEQYF. The DNA of the CDR3 is TGTGCCAGCACCCTTGTCTACGAGCAGTACTTC.